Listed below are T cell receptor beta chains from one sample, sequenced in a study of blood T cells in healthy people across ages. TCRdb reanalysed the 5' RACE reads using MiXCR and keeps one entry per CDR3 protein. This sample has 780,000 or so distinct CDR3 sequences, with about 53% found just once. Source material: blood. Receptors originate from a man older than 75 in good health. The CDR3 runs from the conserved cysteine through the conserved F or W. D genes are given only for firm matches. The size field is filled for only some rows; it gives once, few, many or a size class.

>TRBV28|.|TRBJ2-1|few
TGTGCCAGCAGTTCGAGTGGGGGCAATGAGCAGTTCTTC
CASSSSGGNEQFF
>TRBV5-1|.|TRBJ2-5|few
TGCGCCAGCAGCCCTCCTGTCGGGACCCAACAAGAGACCCAGTACTTC
CASSPPVGTQQETQYF
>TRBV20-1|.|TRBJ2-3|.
TGCAGTGCTAGAGTAGGAACCAGCAGGACAGATACGCAGTATTTT
CSARVGTSRTDTQYF
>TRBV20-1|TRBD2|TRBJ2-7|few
TGCAGTGCTGGGGGGACTAGCGCTGACGAGCAGTACTTC
CSAGGTSADEQYF
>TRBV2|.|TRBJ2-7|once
TGTGCCAGCAGGAGATTCCAGGGTACCGCCTACGAGCAGTACTTC
CASRRFQGTAYEQYF
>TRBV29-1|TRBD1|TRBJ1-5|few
TGCAGCGTTGAAAACCCCATCGACAGGGGCCGTCAGCATTTT
CSVENPIDRGRQHF
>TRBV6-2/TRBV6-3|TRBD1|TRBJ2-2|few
TGTGCCAGCCGACAGGGTGCCGGCACCGGGGAGCTGTTTTTT
CASRQGAGTGELFF
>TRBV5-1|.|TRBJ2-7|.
TGCGCCAGCAGCTCGGGACAAGCCCACGAGCAGTACTTC
CASSSGQAHEQYF
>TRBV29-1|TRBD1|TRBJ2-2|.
TGCAGCGCCGGACAGGGGGCCGATCTTTCCACCGGGGAGCTGTTTTTT
CSAGQGADLSTGELFF
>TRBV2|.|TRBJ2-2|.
TGTGCCAGCAAGGGAATAGGAGTGAACACCGGGGAGCTGTTTTTT
CASKGIGVNTGELFF
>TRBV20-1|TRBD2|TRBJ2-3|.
TGCAGTGCTAGGCACCTCCGCGGGAGCTCAGATACGCAGTATTTT
CSARHLRGSSDTQYF
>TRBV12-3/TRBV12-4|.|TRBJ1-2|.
TGTGCCAGCAGTCCCTTTGGCTATGGCTACACCTTC
CASSPFGYGYTF
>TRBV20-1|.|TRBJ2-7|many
TGCAGTGCTAGAGATCTGGGCGCTACCTACGAGCAGTACTTC
CSARDLGATYEQYF
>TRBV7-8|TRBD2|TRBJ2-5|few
TGTGCCAGCATTTGGTCCCCCGGGAGGGCCTTGGGGACCCAGTACTTC
CASIWSPGRALGTQYF
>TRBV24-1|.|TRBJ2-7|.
TGTGCCACCAGTGATCGGGCGGGTCGGAGTACCTACGAGCAGTACTTC
CATSDRAGRSTYEQYF
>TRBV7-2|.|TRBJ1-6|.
TGTGCCAGCAGCAACCGGCGGGAAAGCTCCTATAATTCACCCCTCCACTTT
CASSNRRESSYNSPLHF
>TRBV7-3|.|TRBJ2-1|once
TGTGCCAGCAGCTCCGGCAGGTCGTACCAAGAGACCCAGTTCTTC
CASSSGRSYQETQFF
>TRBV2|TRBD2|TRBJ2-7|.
TGTGCCAGCAGTGACGGCCTAGCGGGAGCCACCGAGCAGTACTTC
CASSDGLAGATEQYF
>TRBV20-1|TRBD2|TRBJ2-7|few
TGCAGTGCATCCATAGAGCGGGGGCGCGAGCAGTACTTC
CSASIERGREQYF
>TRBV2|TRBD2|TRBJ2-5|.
TGTGCCAGCAGGCCTACTAGCGGGAGGGCTGGGGAGCAGTACTTC
CASRPTSGRAGEQYF
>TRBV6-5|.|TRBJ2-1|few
TGTGCCAGCAGTCGACAGGTCTCCTACAATGAGCAGTTCTTC
CASSRQVSYNEQFF